Following are 20 T cell receptor beta chains from one sample sequenced in a study of early T cells in non-severe SARS-CoV-2 infection (dated by TCRdb to the early 2020s). Receptor libraries were prepared by 5' RACE. TCRdb names NextSeq 500 as the instrument used. Starting from the raw public reads, TCRdb applied fastp trimming at Q25, assembled clones with MiXCR and retained in-frame beta chains. Rows matching on CDR3 protein sequence are summarized as one entry with the most common DNA and genes. This sample has about 64,000 distinct CDR3 sequences in its table, and about 19% of those were observed once. The ten most abundant clones make up about 17% of the sample. This specimen was whole blood, taken at baseline. These TCRs come from an adult who was a healthcare worker with PCR-confirmed SARS-CoV-2 infection or an uninfected control (not recorded which).

There are many counts of this clonotype. The chain employs TRBV9 and TRBJ1-2, with D unresolved. The CDR3 is 12 amino acids. Trimming pared 0 bases from V and 13 bases from J, leaving 13 bases between. CDR1 is SGDLS, CDR2 YYNGEE, per germline. In nucleotides, the CDR3 is TGTGCCAGCAGCGTAGCAGACCGGTCACCCACCTTC. This codes for CASSVADRSPTF.

DNA of the CDR3: TGCGCCAGCAGCCAAGACGCTCAGGGGGCCACCTATAATTCACCCCTCCACTTT. The encoded protein is CASSQDAQGATYNSPLHF. The chain joins TRBV4-1 to TRBJ1-6; TRBD1 agrees at 8 bases. Germline CDR1 and CDR2: MGHRA and YSYEKL. With 0 bases clipped from V and 2 bases from J, the junction kept 6 bases outside the gene matches. The CDR3 has 18 amino acids.

The V gene is TRBV7-9, the J gene TRBJ1-1; D possibly corresponds to TRBD1 (6 bases). Between the trimmed V and J ends, which lost 3 bases and 0 bases, there was a span of 11 bases. Germline loops: CDR1 SEHNR, CDR2 FQNEAQ (reference sequence). This CDR3 contains 15 residues. CDR3 coding DNA: TGTGCCAGCAGCTTCGGACAGAACATGAACACTGAAGCTTTCTTT. Protein sequence: CASSFGQNMNTEAFF. The full variable domain, completed using reference TRBV7-9 and TRBJ1-1, is DTGVSQNPRHKITKRGQNVTFRCDPISEHNRLYWYRQTLGQGPEFLTYFQNEAQLEKSRLLSDRFSAERPKGSFSTLEIQRTEQGDSAMYLCASSFGQNMNTEAFFGQGTRLTVV.

The chain uses TRBV10-2 and TRBJ1-4; TRBD1 is a possible D gene (6 bases). The CDR3 has 14 amino acids. V lost 8 bases to trimming and J lost 3 bases, with 13 bases between them. CDR1 and CDR2 (germline): WSHSY, SAAADI. The CDR3 sequence: CASRPTGPNEKLFF. The CDR3 DNA sequence: TGCGCCAGCCGCCCGACAGGTCCTAATGAAAAACTGTTTTTT.

V usage is TRBV7-9 and J usage is TRBJ2-3; D may be TRBD1 (5 bases). V lost 6 bases to trimming and J lost 0 bases, with 16 bases between them. CDR3 size: 16 residues. The germline V gene encodes CDR1 SEHNR and CDR2 FQNEAQ (reference sequence). The CDR3 loop is CASRLGRTASTDTQYF. CDR3 nucleotide sequence: TGTGCCAGCAGGTTGGGGCGAACAGCTAGCACAGATACGCAGTATTTT.

The chain has TRBV18 and TRBJ1-2, with TRBD1 identical over 7 bases. V shed 6 bases, J shed 2 bases, and the junction held 6 bases outside the gene matches. CDR3 length equals 14 residues. Germline CDR1 is KGHSH and CDR2 is LQKENI. CDR3 DNA sequence: TGTGCCAGCTCGCCCGACAGGGCCAACTATGGCTACACCTTC. Its translation: CASSPDRANYGYTF.

V and J are TRBV20-1 and TRBJ1-2, with D uncertain. Germline V gene sequence: CDR1 DFQATT, CDR2 SNEGSKA (reference sequence). The CDR3 is made up of 8 amino acids. V was cut by 7 bases and J by 7 bases, with 4 bases left in between. The DNA of the CDR3 is TGCAGTGATAGTGGCTACACCTTC. Translation: CSDSGYTF.

The chain joins TRBV7-9 to TRBJ2-2, with D unresolved. Between the trimmed V and J ends, which lost 3 bases and 0 bases, there was a span of 8 bases. Germline loops: CDR1 SEHNR, CDR2 FQNEAQ (reference sequence). CDR3 length equals 15 residues. CDR3: CASSFGVANTGELFF. The CDR3 region has the DNA TGTGCCAGCAGCTTTGGAGTCGCGAACACCGGGGAGCTGTTTTTT.

This clonotype was counted at least ten times. The genes are TRBV30 and TRBJ2-3, with TRBD2 matching over 7 bases. V was clipped by 7 bases and J by 6 bases; unmatched bases: 10. This CDR3 spans 13 amino acids. The germline CDR1 and CDR2 sequences are GTSNPN and SVGIG (reference sequence). This chain's CDR3 is CALEKDGRDTQYF. The CDR3, as DNA: TGTGCCTTGGAGAAGGACGGGAGGGATACGCAGTATTTT.

The chain joins TRBV18 to TRBJ2-1, with a tentative D call TRBD2 (5 bases). Germline-derived CDR1 and CDR2 are KGHSH and LQKENI. V was pared by 2 bases and J by 0 bases, with 17 bases between. The CDR3 runs to 18 residues. The CDR3 spells CASSPREMAGSSYNEQFF. The CDR3 nucleotides are TGTGCCAGCTCACCAAGGGAGATGGCAGGCAGCTCCTACAATGAGCAGTTCTTC.

The sample holds a few counts of this clonotype. This sequence joins TRBV3-1 and TRBJ2-5; D is undetermined. V was cut by 2 bases and J by 5 bases, with 6 bases left in between. The CDR3 spans 12 residues. Germline values: CDR1 LGHDT, CDR2 YNNKEL (reference sequence). CDR3 coding DNA: TGTGCCAGCAGCCAATCACCGGAGACCCAGTACTTC. Amino acid sequence: CASSQSPETQYF.

This clonotype was detected a few times. The V and J genes are TRBV6-6 and TRBJ1-1; TRBD1 is a possible D gene (5 bases). Germline values: CDR1 MNHNY, CDR2 SVGAGI (reference sequence). This CDR3 is 15 amino acids long. Trimming removed 5 bases at V and 7 bases at J, with 20 bases between. The CDR3 loop is CASSPRGEASIEAFF. The DNA for the CDR3 is TGTGCCAGCAGTCCCCGGGGGGAGGCCTCGATTGAAGCTTTCTTT.

This clonotype was picked up a small number of times. V is TRBV2 and J is TRBJ2-3; no clear D. The V gene's germline CDR1 is SNHLY and CDR2 FYNNEI. V was cut by 4 bases and J by 1 base, with 9 bases left in between. This CDR3 is 14 amino acids long. The CDR3 reads CASSGLVRTDTQYF. Written as DNA, the CDR3 is TGTGCCAGCAGTGGACTCGTACGCACAGATACGCAGTATTTT. Full variable domain (rest looked up from reference TRBV2 and TRBJ2-3): EPEVTQTPSHQVTQMGQEVILRCVPISNHLYFYWYRQILGQKVEFLVSFYNNEISEKSEIFDDQFSVERPDGSNFTLKIRSTKLEDSAMYFCASSGLVRTDTQYFGPGTRLTVL.

A note on this clonotype: The junction does not match germline at one end; this may be a read error. This chain uses TRBV7-3 with TRBJ2-1, with 7 bases that match TRBD1. The CDR3 sequence is 13 residues long. Germline V gene sequence: CDR1 SGHTA, CDR2 FQGTGA. The CDR3 protein is CARSTTDRDEQFF. DNA of the CDR3: TGTGCCCGCAGCACAACTGACAGGGATGAGCAGTTCTTC.

V gene TRBV30 combines with J gene TRBJ1-2; the D is unclear. CDR1 is GTSNPN, CDR2 SVGIG, per germline (reference sequence). This CDR3 contains 11 residues. Trimming removed 2 bases at V and 2 bases at J, with 3 bases between. The CDR3 here is CAWSTNYGYTF. The CDR3, as DNA: TGTGCCTGGAGTACCAACTATGGCTACACCTTC.

In nucleotides, the CDR3 is TGCGCCAGCAGCGAAGACTTAGTGGAGACCCAGTACTTC. It specifies CASSEDLVETQYF. V usage is TRBV5-1 and J usage is TRBJ2-5, with D uncertain. Trimming left V 4 bases short and J 5 bases short, with 12 bases between. Germline V gives CDR1 SGHRS, CDR2 YFSETQ. This CDR3 is built from 13 residues. Based on the CDR3 plus reference TRBV5-1 and TRBJ2-5, the full variable domain is KAGVTQTPRYLIKTRGQQVTLSCSPISGHRSVSWYQQTPGQGLQFLFEYFSETQRNKGNFPGRFSGRQFSNSRSEMNVSTLELGDSALYLCASSEDLVETQYFGPGTRLLVL.

V usage is TRBV20-1 and J usage is TRBJ2-5; no definite D call. The CDR3 consists of 12 residues. Germline V lookup: CDR1 DFQATT, CDR2 SNEGSKA (reference sequence). Trimming pared 5 bases from V and 1 base from J, leaving 8 bases between. The CDR3 region has the DNA TGCAGTGCTCTCGCTAGCCAAGAGACCCAGTACTTC. It codes for CSALASQETQYF.

The chain recombines TRBV19 with TRBJ2-3; D is ambiguous. The CDR3 has 14 amino acids. Germline V CDR1 and CDR2: LNHDA, SQIVND (reference sequence). V was shortened by 9 bases and J by 1 base, with 14 bases between the two germline ends. The chain's CDR3 is CASTGLHRTDTQYF. The DNA of the CDR3 is TGTGCCAGCACCGGGTTACACCGCACAGATACGCAGTATTTT.

There are a few counts of this clonotype. This sequence joins TRBV30 and TRBJ1-2, with D possibly TRBD1 on 5 matching bases. V was shortened by 4 bases and J by 6 bases, with 15 bases between the two germline ends. CDR3 length: 13 amino acids. The germline V gene has CDR1 GTSNPN and CDR2 SVGIG (reference sequence). The CDR3 nucleotides read TGTGCCTGGACCAGCAGGGTTGAAAATGGCTACACCTTC. It specifies CAWTSRVENGYTF.

The chain employs TRBV30 and TRBJ2-7; 8 bases map to TRBD1. The junction had 12 bases not matched to a gene; V was cut back by 0 bases and J by 5 bases. Germline assignment: CDR1 GTSNPN and CDR2 SVGIG (reference sequence). The CDR3 extends over 16 amino acids. The CDR3 reads CAWSVNPRGRGHEQYF. Here the CDR3 DNA reads TGTGCCTGGAGTGTAAACCCCAGGGGGCGCGGCCACGAGCAGTACTTC.